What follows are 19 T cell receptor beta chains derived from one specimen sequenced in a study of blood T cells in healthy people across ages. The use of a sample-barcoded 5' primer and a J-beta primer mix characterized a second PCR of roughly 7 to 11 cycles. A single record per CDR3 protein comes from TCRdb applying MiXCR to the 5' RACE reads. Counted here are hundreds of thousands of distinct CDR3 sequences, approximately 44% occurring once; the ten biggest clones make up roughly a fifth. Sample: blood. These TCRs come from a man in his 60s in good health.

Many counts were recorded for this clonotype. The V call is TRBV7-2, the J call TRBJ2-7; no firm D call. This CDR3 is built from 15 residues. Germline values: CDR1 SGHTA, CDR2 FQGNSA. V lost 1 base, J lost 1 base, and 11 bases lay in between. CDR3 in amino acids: CASSLGGVGSYEQYF. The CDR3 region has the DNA TGTGCCAGCAGCTTAGGCGGCGTGGGTTCCTACGAGCAGTACTTC.

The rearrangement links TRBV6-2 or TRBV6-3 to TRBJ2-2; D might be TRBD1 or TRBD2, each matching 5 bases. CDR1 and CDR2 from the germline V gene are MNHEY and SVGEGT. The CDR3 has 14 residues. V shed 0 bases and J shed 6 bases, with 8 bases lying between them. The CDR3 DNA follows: TGTGCCAGCAGTTACTCGCGAGGGGCCGGGGAGCTGTTTTTT. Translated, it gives CASSYSRGAGELFF.

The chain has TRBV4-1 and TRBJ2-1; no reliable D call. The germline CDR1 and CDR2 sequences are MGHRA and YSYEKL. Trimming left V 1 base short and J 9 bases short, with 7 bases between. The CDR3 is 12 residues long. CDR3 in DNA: TGCGCCAGCAGCCAAGTGAGGAGTGAGCAGTTCTTC. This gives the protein CASSQVRSEQFF.

The CDR3 region is CASSRSANTEAFF. CDR3 in DNA: TGTGCCAGCAGCAGATCAGCTAACACTGAAGCTTTCTTT. The chain is built from TRBV5-4 and TRBJ1-1, with D unclear. Trimming took 4 bases from V and 2 from J, leaving 9 bases between them. Germline V CDR1 and CDR2: SGHNT, YYREEE (reference sequence). The CDR3 has 13 amino acids. Full variable domain (missing parts from reference TRBV5-4 and TRBJ1-1): ETGVTQSPTHLIKTRGQQVTLRCSSQSGHNTVSWYQQALGQGPQFIFQYYREEENGRGNFPPRFSGLQFPNYSSELNVNALELDDSALYLCASSRSANTEAFFGQGTRLTVV.

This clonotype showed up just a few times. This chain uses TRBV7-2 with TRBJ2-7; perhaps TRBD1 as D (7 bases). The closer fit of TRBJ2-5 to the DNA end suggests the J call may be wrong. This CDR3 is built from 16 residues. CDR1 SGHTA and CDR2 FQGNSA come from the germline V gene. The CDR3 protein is CASSFGPGRGEETQYF. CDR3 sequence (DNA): TGTGCCAGCAGCTTTGGGCCTGGCAGGGGGGAAGAGACCCAGTACTTC.

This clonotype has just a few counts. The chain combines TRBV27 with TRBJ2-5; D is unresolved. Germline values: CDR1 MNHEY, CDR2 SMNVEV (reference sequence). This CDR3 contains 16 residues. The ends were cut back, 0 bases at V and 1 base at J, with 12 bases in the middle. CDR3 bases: TGTGCCAGCAGTTTATCGTCCTACCTCGCCCAAGAGACCCAGTACTTC. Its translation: CASSLSSYLAQETQYF.

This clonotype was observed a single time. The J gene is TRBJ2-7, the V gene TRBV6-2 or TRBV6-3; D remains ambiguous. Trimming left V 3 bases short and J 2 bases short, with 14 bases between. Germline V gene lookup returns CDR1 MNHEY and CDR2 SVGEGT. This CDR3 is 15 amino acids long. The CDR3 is CASSYGRNLAYEQYF. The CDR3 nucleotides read TGTGCCAGCAGTTATGGCAGGAACCTCGCCTACGAGCAGTACTTC.

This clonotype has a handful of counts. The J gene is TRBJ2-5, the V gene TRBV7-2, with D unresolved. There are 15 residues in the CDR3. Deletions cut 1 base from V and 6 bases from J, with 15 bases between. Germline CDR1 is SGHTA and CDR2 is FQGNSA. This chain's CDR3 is CASSLGTGAPKTQYF. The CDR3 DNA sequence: TGTGCCAGCAGCTTAGGCACCGGAGCCCCAAAGACCCAGTACTTC.

The CDR3 loop is CAIGKELFNEQFF. The CDR3 region has the DNA TGTGCCATCGGGAAAGAACTGTTCAATGAGCAGTTCTTC. The gene calls are TRBV10-3 and TRBJ2-1; no definite D call. The CDR3 has 13 residues. Trimming pared 8 bases from V and 6 bases from J, leaving 14 bases between. CDR1 and CDR2 from the germline V gene are ENHRY and SYGVKD.

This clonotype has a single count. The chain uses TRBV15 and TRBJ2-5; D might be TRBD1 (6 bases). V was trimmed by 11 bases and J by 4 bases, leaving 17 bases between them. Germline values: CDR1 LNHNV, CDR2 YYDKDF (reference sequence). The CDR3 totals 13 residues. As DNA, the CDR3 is TGTGCCCTTGGACAGCCGCTACGAGAGACCCAGTACTTC. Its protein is CALGQPLRETQYF.

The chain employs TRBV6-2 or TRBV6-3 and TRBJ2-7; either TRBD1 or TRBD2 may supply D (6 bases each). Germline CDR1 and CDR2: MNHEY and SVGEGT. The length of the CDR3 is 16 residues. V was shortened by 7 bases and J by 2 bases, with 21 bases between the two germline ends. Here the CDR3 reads CASTLLGGTKTYEQYF. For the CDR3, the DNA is TGTGCCAGCACCCTTCTAGGGGGGACCAAGACCTACGAGCAGTACTTC.

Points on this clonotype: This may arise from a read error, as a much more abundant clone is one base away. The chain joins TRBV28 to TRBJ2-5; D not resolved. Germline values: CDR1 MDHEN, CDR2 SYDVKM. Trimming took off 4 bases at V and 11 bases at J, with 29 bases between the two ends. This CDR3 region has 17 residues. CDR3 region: CASSSHSRRQSANEQYF. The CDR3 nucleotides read TGTGCCAGCAGTTCCCACTCTCGACGGCAATCAGCCAATGAGCAGTACTTC.

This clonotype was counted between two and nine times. CDR3 amino acids: CSSIIDGIATDTQYF. CDR3 bases: TGCAGTTCTATAATCGACGGTATCGCCACAGATACGCAGTATTTT. The V call is TRBV20-1, the J call TRBJ2-3, with no clear D. Trimming stripped 8 bases from V and 2 bases from J, with 20 bases between. The germline V gene encodes CDR1 DFQATT and CDR2 SNEGSKA (reference sequence). This CDR3 comprises 15 residues.

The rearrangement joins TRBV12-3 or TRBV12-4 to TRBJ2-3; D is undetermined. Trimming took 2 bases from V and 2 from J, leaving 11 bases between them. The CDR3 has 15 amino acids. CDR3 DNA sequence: TGTGCCAGCAGTTTAAACCGAGCCCCCACAGATACGCAGTATTTT. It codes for CASSLNRAPTDTQYF.

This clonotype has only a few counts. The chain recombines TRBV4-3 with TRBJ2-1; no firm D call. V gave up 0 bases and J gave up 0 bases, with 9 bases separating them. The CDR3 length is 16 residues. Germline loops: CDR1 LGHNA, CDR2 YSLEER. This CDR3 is CASSQDTLNSYNEQFF. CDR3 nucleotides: TGCGCCAGCAGCCAAGATACTTTAAACTCCTACAATGAGCAGTTCTTC.

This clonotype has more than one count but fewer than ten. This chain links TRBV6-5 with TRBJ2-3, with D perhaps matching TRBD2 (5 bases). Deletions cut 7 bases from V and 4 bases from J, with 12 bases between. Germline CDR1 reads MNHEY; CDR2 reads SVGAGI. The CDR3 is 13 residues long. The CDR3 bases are TGTGCCAGCACCCCAGAAGCGGCAGATACGCAGTATTTT. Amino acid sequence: CASTPEAADTQYF.

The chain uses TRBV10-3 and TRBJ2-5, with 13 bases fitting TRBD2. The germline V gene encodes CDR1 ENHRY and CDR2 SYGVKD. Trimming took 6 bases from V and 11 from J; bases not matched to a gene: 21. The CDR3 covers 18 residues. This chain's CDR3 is CAISESLATSGGGNEQYF. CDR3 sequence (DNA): TGTGCCATCAGCGAAAGCTTGGCAACTAGCGGGGGGGGCAATGAGCAGTACTTC.

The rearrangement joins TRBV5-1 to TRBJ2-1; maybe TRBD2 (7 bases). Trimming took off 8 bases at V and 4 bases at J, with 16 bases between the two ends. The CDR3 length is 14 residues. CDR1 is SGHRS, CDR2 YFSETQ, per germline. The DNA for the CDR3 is TGCGCCAGTCACCGGGGGGCGAGTTACAATGAGCAGTTCTTC. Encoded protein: CASHRGASYNEQFF.

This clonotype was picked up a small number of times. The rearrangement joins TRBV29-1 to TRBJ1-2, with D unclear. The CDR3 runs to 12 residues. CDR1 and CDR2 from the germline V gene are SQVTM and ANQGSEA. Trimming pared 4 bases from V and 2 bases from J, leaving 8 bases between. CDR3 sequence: CSVVTVNYGYTF. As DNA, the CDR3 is TGCAGCGTTGTTACGGTGAACTATGGCTACACCTTC.